This T cell receptor (beta chain) was captured in a study of identical twins. Study outcomes and limitations: Conclusions were drawn cross-sectionally by statistical analysis, without following the same donors.

The CDR3 sequence is 15 residues long. Germline V CDR1 and CDR2: MNHEY, SMNVEV (reference sequence). Between the trimmed V and J ends, which lost 5 bases and 0 bases, there was a span of 13 bases. A word on this clonotype: Its antigen is still unknown.

Each CDR3 protein gets one entry after TCRdb re-called the 5' RACE reads with MiXCR. The table shows 1.5 million or so distinct CDR3 sequences, with around 29% occurring only once. This clonotype originated in a newborn girl in good health. Sequences were obtained from cord blood. The chain recombines TRBV27 with TRBJ1-1; the D is unclear. CDR3 sequence: CASSPLQSMNTEAFF. CDR3 DNA sequence: TGTGCCAGCAGTCCGCTACAGAGCATGAACACTGAAGCTTTCTTT.